One T cell receptor beta chain is described in this entry. The antigen remains unidentified. Antigen-specific CD4+ T cells were expanded with viral peptide pools in the ViraFEST assay before sequencing. Between days 9 and 11 of culture, CD4+ T cells were separated out. Nucleocapsid antibodies were negative in the vaccine recipients, who had never had SARS-CoV-2 infection. This sample is drawn from a study of vaccination effects on CD4 cells after COVID-19. Study-level points and caveats: In the late period after vaccination, infection- and vaccine-induced clones contracted markedly.

The CDR3 has 12 amino acids. The V and J ends lost 4 bases and 8 bases respectively, with 11 bases between them. Germline V lookup: CDR1 LNHDA, CDR2 SQIVND (reference sequence). Repertoires were generated with immunoSEQ multiplex PCR, while TCRdb's copy carries only in-frame clones and drops some. The table lists under 65,000 clones, around 75% of them singletons. This clonotype was sampled from a human donor who received a COVID-19 vaccine. The material was CD4+ T cells from PBMCs cultured with HCoV-229E spike peptides, obtained before COVID-19 vaccination. The rearrangement joins TRBV19 to TRBJ1-2, with a weak D call TRBD1 (6 bases). CDR3 nucleotide sequence: TGTGCCAGTAGTACCTACAGGGACGGCTACACCTTC. It is translated as CASSTYRDGYTF.